These T cell receptor beta chains were read from a single sample in a study of CD8+CD57+ T cells in acquired aplastic anemia. Via MiXCR, TCRdb re-called the reads, giving one row per CDR3 protein. In the table there are 200,000 or so distinct CDR3 sequences, 50% to 70% of which are singletons. The sequenced sample consisted of sorted CD4+, CD8+, or CD8+CD57+ T cells (not recorded which) from PBMCs. All receptors derive from a human donor with aplastic anemia. Each CDR3 is given with its conserved first and last residue. A D gene is named only where the DNA matches it firmly. The size entry is marked missing in some rows and otherwise reads once, few, many or a size class.

J: TRBJ2-7
D: TRBD2
size: .
V: TRBV2
CDR3: CASSAGLAESSYEQYF
DNA: TGTGCCAGCAGCGCGGGACTAGCGGAAAGCTCCTACGAGCAGTACTTC

J: TRBJ2-7
D: .
size: many
V: TRBV28
CDR3: CASSSGPIISYEQYF
DNA: TGTGCCAGCAGTTCCGGACCGATTATATCCTACGAGCAGTACTTC

J: TRBJ2-3
D: .
size: .
V: TRBV7-4
CDR3: CASSLIIPDTQYF
DNA: TGTGCCAGCAGCCTCATCATCCCAGATACGCAGTATTTT

J: TRBJ2-7
D: .
size: .
V: TRBV7-2
CDR3: CASSLVVRGTYEQYF
DNA: TGTGCCAGCAGCTTAGTGGTTCGGGGGACCTACGAGCAGTACTTC

J: TRBJ2-7
D: .
size: .
V: TRBV12-3/TRBV12-4
CDR3: CASSVGTASYEQYF
DNA: TGTGCCAGCAGCGTCGGGACGGCCTCCTACGAGCAGTACTTC

J: TRBJ2-5
D: TRBD2
size: few
V: TRBV7-9
CDR3: CASSLGLAGGVQETQYF
DNA: TGTGCCAGCAGCTTGGGACTAGCGGGAGGGGTCCAAGAGACCCAGTACTTC

J: TRBJ1-6
D: .
size: .
V: TRBV24-1
CDR3: CASNSLNSPLHF
DNA: TGTGCCAGCAACAGTCTCAATTCACCCCTCCACTTT

J: TRBJ2-1
D: TRBD2
size: .
V: TRBV9
CDR3: CASSSPGLAGVNEQFF
DNA: TGTGCCAGCAGCTCCCCGGGACTAGCGGGAGTCAATGAGCAGTTCTTC

J: TRBJ1-2
D: .
size: .
V: TRBV20-1
CDR3: CSARDPPGREGGGYTF
DNA: TGCAGTGCTAGAGATCCCCCGGGGAGGGAAGGGGGTGGCTACACCTTC

J: TRBJ1-6
D: TRBD1
size: .
V: TRBV9
CDR3: CASSVGQGGSPLHF
DNA: TGTGCCAGCAGCGTAGGACAGGGTGGATCACCCCTCCACTTT

J: TRBJ2-7
D: .
size: .
V: TRBV7-9
CDR3: CAGSQGGGAYEQYF
DNA: TGTGCCGGCAGCCAGGGGGGGGGAGCCTACGAGCAGTACTTC

J: TRBJ2-5
D: .
size: .
V: TRBV2
CDR3: CASGGSNREETQYF
DNA: TGTGCCAGCGGGGGATCCAACAGGGAAGAGACCCAGTACTTC

J: TRBJ2-1
D: .
size: few
V: TRBV7-2
CDR3: CASSSQGYEQFF
DNA: TGTGCCAGCAGCTCCCAGGGTTATGAGCAGTTCTTC

J: TRBJ1-1
D: .
size: .
V: TRBV2
CDR3: CAGLSNTEAFF
DNA: TGTGCCGGGTTATCGAACACTGAAGCTTTCTTT

J: TRBJ1-6
D: .
size: .
V: TRBV20-1
CDR3: CSARIQGRNSPLHF
DNA: TGCAGTGCTAGAATCCAGGGTAGGAATTCACCCCTCCACTTT

J: TRBJ1-1
D: TRBD1
size: .
V: TRBV2
CDR3: CASNAGGDTEAFF
DNA: TGTGCCAGCAACGCAGGGGGAGACACTGAAGCTTTCTTT

J: TRBJ2-1
D: .
size: few
V: TRBV20-1
CDR3: CSASTGDEQFF
DNA: TGCAGTGCTAGTACGGGGGATGAGCAGTTCTTC

J: TRBJ2-1
D: TRBD1
size: few
V: TRBV15
CDR3: CATSRDLVTGTGNEQFF
DNA: TGTGCCACCAGCAGAGATCTTGTGACAGGGACCGGCAATGAGCAGTTCTTC

J: TRBJ1-2
D: .
size: .
V: TRBV19
CDR3: CATTKADRPHGYTF
DNA: TGTGCCACCACGAAAGCAGACAGGCCCCATGGCTACACCTTC

J: TRBJ2-7
D: .
size: .
V: TRBV24-1
CDR3: CASSYSLTGTYEQYF
DNA: TGTGCCAGCAGTTACTCCCTCACAGGTACCTACGAGCAGTACTTC

J: TRBJ1-2
D: .
size: .
V: TRBV19
CDR3: CASTAFRTGYTF
DNA: TGTGCCAGTACCGCCTTCAGGACAGGCTACACCTTC

J: TRBJ1-5
D: TRBD1
size: .
V: TRBV2
CDR3: CASSAGQGHQPQHF
DNA: TGTGCCAGCAGCGCCGGACAGGGACATCAGCCCCAGCATTTT

J: TRBJ1-1
D: .
size: .
V: TRBV7-9
CDR3: CASSTTDGSGLIGTEAFF
DNA: TGTGCCAGCAGCACTACGGACGGCTCGGGTCTTATAGGGACTGAAGCTTTCTTT

J: TRBJ1-3
D: .
size: .
V: TRBV20-1
CDR3: CSAGGNGNTIYF
DNA: TGCAGTGCTGGGGGGAACGGAAACACCATATATTTT

J: TRBJ2-5
D: .
size: once
V: TRBV7-2
CDR3: CASSLAPLGNQETQYF
DNA: TGTGCCAGCAGCTTAGCCCCATTGGGGAACCAAGAGACCCAGTACTTC

J: TRBJ2-3
D: TRBD1
size: once
V: TRBV29-1
CDR3: CSLRVFRQGFASDTQYF
DNA: TGCAGCCTGCGAGTGTTCCGACAGGGATTCGCATCAGATACGCAGTATTTT

J: TRBJ2-2
D: TRBD2
size: .
V: TRBV7-3
CDR3: CASSFVAGGPWTGELFF
DNA: TGTGCCAGCAGCTTCGTAGCGGGGGGGCCTTGGACCGGGGAGCTGTTTTTT

J: TRBJ2-7
D: .
size: few
V: TRBV15
CDR3: CATSRDVKGGRDEQYF
DNA: TGTGCCACCAGCAGAGATGTCAAGGGGGGCAGAGACGAGCAGTACTTC

J: TRBJ1-5
D: .
size: .
V: TRBV25-1
CDR3: CASSRRRYSNQPQHF
DNA: TGTGCCAGCAGTCGCCGACGGTATAGCAATCAGCCCCAGCATTTT

J: TRBJ2-2
D: .
size: .
V: TRBV25-1
CDR3: CASSDPLLEDQGRELFF
DNA: TGTGCCAGCAGTGATCCTCTACTCGAGGACCAGGGAAGGGAGCTGTTTTTT

J: TRBJ1-2
D: .
size: few
V: TRBV9
CDR3: CASTLGINYGYTF
DNA: TGTGCCAGCACCTTAGGTATTAACTATGGCTACACCTTC

J: TRBJ2-7
D: TRBD1
size: .
V: TRBV10-1
CDR3: CASSPGDRVPYEQYF
DNA: TGCGCCAGCAGTCCCGGGGACAGGGTCCCCTACGAGCAGTACTTC

J: TRBJ2-6
D: .
size: once
V: TRBV2
CDR3: CASSMIRTGRGANVLTF
DNA: TGTGCCAGCAGTATGATTAGGACGGGCCGCGGGGCCAACGTCCTGACTTTC

J: TRBJ2-5
D: TRBD1
size: .
V: TRBV7-2
CDR3: CASSWKQGGETQYF
DNA: TGTGCCAGCAGCTGGAAACAGGGGGGAGAGACCCAGTACTTC

J: TRBJ2-2
D: TRBD2
size: .
V: TRBV20-1
CDR3: CSARDPSGIATGELFF
DNA: TGCAGTGCTAGAGATCCTAGCGGGATCGCCACCGGGGAGCTGTTTTTT

J: TRBJ1-2
D: .
size: once
V: TRBV4-3
CDR3: CASSQVGRGLRDGYTF
DNA: TGCGCCAGCAGCCAAGTTGGAAGGGGGTTGAGGGATGGCTACACCTTC

J: TRBJ2-7
D: .
size: .
V: TRBV7-9
CDR3: CASSLYMDYEQYF
DNA: TGTGCCAGCAGCTTATATATGGACTACGAGCAGTACTTC

J: TRBJ1-5
D: .
size: .
V: TRBV7-9
CDR3: CASSGGTDQPQHF
DNA: TGTGCCAGCAGCGGGGGGACGGATCAGCCCCAGCATTTT

J: TRBJ1-4
D: .
size: .
V: TRBV9
CDR3: CASSESTGPNEKLFF
DNA: TGTGCCAGCAGCGAGTCAACGGGACCCAATGAAAAACTGTTTTTT

J: TRBJ1-2
D: .
size: .
V: TRBV2
CDR3: CASSGGRGDYGYTF
DNA: TGTGCCAGCAGTGGGGGGAGAGGTGACTATGGCTACACCTTC

J: TRBJ2-5
D: .
size: .
V: TRBV4-1
CDR3: CASSQDQAGGATETQYF
DNA: TGTGCCAGCAGCCAAGATCAAGCAGGGGGGGCCACAGAGACCCAGTACTTC

J: TRBJ2-7
D: .
size: .
V: TRBV7-2
CDR3: CASSLGEAYEQYF
DNA: TGTGCCAGCAGCTTAGGGGAGGCATACGAGCAGTACTTC

J: TRBJ1-5
D: .
size: .
V: TRBV6-2/TRBV6-3
CDR3: CASSLQGQQNQPQHF
DNA: TGTGCCAGCAGCCTACAAGGACAGCAAAATCAGCCCCAGCATTTT

J: TRBJ2-1
D: TRBD2
size: .
V: TRBV19
CDR3: CASSSGLAAYNEQFF
DNA: TGTGCCAGTAGTTCTGGACTAGCGGCTTACAATGAGCAGTTCTTC

J: TRBJ2-5
D: .
size: .
V: TRBV12-3/TRBV12-4
CDR3: CASTPAGYQETQYF
DNA: TGTGCCAGCACCCCCGCGGGGTACCAAGAGACCCAGTACTTC

J: TRBJ1-4
D: TRBD1
size: once
V: TRBV19
CDR3: CASSISRDRQKLFF
DNA: TGTGCCAGTAGTATTTCCCGGGACAGGCAAAAACTGTTTTTT

J: TRBJ2-7
D: TRBD1
size: many
V: TRBV5-8
CDR3: CASSLAGTGAFYEQYF
DNA: TGTGCCAGCAGCTTGGCCGGGACAGGGGCCTTCTACGAGCAGTACTTC

J: TRBJ2-7
D: TRBD2
size: few
V: TRBV12-3/TRBV12-4
CDR3: CASSVGLAGYEQYF
DNA: TGTGCCAGCAGCGTAGGACTAGCGGGCTACGAGCAGTACTTC

J: TRBJ1-6
D: .
size: few
V: TRBV6-4
CDR3: CASSPSPGNSPLHF
DNA: TGTGCCAGCAGTCCTTCTCCTGGTAATTCACCCCTCCACTTT

J: TRBJ1-6
D: .
size: .
V: TRBV5-1
CDR3: CASSFRGSRDTNSPLHF
DNA: TGCGCCAGCAGCTTCCGCGGATCCAGGGATACTAATTCACCCCTCCACTTT

J: TRBJ1-3
D: .
size: many
V: TRBV29-1
CDR3: CSVEDGGQGADPGNTIYF
DNA: TGCAGCGTTGAAGATGGGGGCCAGGGCGCCGATCCGGGAAACACCATATATTTT

J: TRBJ1-2
D: .
size: .
V: TRBV19
CDR3: CASSMATGLNYGYTF
DNA: TGTGCCAGTAGTATGGCAACAGGTCTGAACTATGGCTACACCTTC

J: TRBJ2-7
D: TRBD2
size: .
V: TRBV6-9
CDR3: CASSLLAGEVYSYEQYF
DNA: TGTGCCAGCAGCCTCCTAGCGGGAGAGGTTTACTCCTACGAGCAGTACTTC

J: TRBJ1-6
D: TRBD1
size: .
V: TRBV7-2
CDR3: CAWNVQGGSPLHF
DNA: TGTGCCTGGAATGTACAGGGGGGCTCACCCCTCCACTTT

J: TRBJ1-3
D: .
size: .
V: TRBV2
CDR3: CASKRDLSSGNTIYF
DNA: TGTGCCTCCAAAAGGGACCTTAGCTCTGGAAACACCATATATTTT

J: TRBJ2-7
D: TRBD1
size: .
V: TRBV9
CDR3: CASSIGTGGYEQYF
DNA: TGTGCCAGCAGTATAGGGACAGGAGGCTACGAGCAGTACTTC

J: TRBJ1-6
D: .
size: .
V: TRBV10-2
CDR3: CASSEVGRGSPLHF
DNA: TGCGCCAGCAGTGAGGTGGGCCGTGGGTCACCCCTCCACTTT

J: TRBJ2-7
D: .
size: once
V: TRBV2
CDR3: CASSEAVGGPSYEQYF
DNA: TGTGCCAGCAGTGAAGCGGTCGGGGGGCCCTCCTACGAGCAGTACTTC

J: TRBJ2-3
D: TRBD2
size: .
V: TRBV7-9
CDR3: CASSLQREVSDTQYF
DNA: TGTGCCAGCAGCTTGCAGCGGGAGGTATCAGATACGCAGTATTTT

J: TRBJ2-1
D: TRBD2
size: .
V: TRBV24-1
CDR3: CATSDPSAGGRDEQFF
DNA: TGTGCCACCAGTGACCCTAGCGCGGGAGGGCGGGATGAGCAGTTCTTC